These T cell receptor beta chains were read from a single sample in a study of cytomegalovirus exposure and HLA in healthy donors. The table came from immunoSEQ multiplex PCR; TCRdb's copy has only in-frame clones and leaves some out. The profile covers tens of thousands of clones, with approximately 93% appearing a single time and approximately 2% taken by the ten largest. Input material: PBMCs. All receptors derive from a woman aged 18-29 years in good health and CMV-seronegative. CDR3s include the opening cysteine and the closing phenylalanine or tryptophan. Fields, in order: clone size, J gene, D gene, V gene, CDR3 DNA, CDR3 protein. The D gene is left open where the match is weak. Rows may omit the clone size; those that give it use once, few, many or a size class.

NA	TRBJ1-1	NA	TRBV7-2	TGTGCCAGCAGCTTACAGGGTCGGAACACTGAAGCTTTCTTT	CASSLQGRNTEAFF
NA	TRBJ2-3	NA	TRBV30	TGTGCCTGGAGTGGAATGGAGGGTGGGGATCCAGATACGCAGTATTTT	CAWSGMEGGDPDTQYF
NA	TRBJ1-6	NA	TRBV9	TGTGCCAGCAGCGTTCAGGGCCATCCGGATTCACCCCTCCACTTT	CASSVQGHPDSPLHF
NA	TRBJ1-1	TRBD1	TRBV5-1	TGCGCCAGCAGCATCCGGACAGGTGGTAACACTGAAGCTTTCTTT	CASSIRTGGNTEAFF
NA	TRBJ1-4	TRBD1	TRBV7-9	TGTGCCAGCAGCTCAGACAGGGGGCAGTGGGAAAAACTGTTTTTT	CASSSDRGQWEKLFF
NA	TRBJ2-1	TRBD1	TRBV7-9	TGTGCCAGCAGCCTTGGGACAGGGGTGAAGTACAATGAGCAGTTCTTC	CASSLGTGVKYNEQFF
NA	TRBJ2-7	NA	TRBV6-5	TGTGCCAGCAGTTCAGATGGGGAGGCGTACGAGCAGTACTTC	CASSSDGEAYEQYF
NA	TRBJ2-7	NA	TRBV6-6	TGTGCCAGCAGTTACGCCGACAGAAAGTACGAGCAGTACTTC	CASSYADRKYEQYF
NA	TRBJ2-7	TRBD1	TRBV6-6	TGTGCCAGCAGCCTTGGGACAGGAGGAAACTACGAGCAGTACTTC	CASSLGTGGNYEQYF
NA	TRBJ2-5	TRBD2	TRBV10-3	TGTGCCATCAGTGATATGAGGGCTAGCGGGAAAGAAGCTCCCCAGTACTTC	CAISDMRASGKEAPQYF
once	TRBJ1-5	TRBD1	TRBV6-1	TGTGCCAGCAGTGAAGCGACAGGGGGGGGTCAGCCCCAGCATTTT	CASSEATGGGQPQHF
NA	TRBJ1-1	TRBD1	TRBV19	TGTGCCAGTAGTATATTGACAGGGATCACTGAAGCTTTCTTT	CASSILTGITEAFF
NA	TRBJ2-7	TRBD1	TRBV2	TGTGCCAGCAGTGATACCCTCAGGGGGTTAGCCTACGAGCAGTACTTC	CASSDTLRGLAYEQYF
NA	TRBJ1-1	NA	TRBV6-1	TGTGCCAGCAGTGAAAAGTACAGGGACACTGAAGCTTTCTTT	CASSEKYRDTEAFF
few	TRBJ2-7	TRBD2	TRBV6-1	TGTGCCAGCAGGGAAAACCCCGGGGGGTTTAACTACGAGCAGTACTTC	CASRENPGGFNYEQYF
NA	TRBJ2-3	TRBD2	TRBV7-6	TGTGCCAGCAGCTTAGAGGCTAGCGGGAGGAGCACAGATACGCAGTATTTT	CASSLEASGRSTDTQYF
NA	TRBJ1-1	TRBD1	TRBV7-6	TGTGCCAGCAGCTCTAACCGGGACAGCTTGAACACTGAAGCTTTCTTT	CASSSNRDSLNTEAFF
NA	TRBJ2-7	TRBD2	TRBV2	TGTGCCAGCAGTGTCTATCCAGCGGGAGTCGGCGAGCAGTACTTC	CASSVYPAGVGEQYF
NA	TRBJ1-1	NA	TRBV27	TGTGCCAGCAGTTTACGCCAGGGGTTCGACACTGAAGCTTTCTTT	CASSLRQGFDTEAFF
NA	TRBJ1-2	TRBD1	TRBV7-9	TGTGCCAGCAGCTATCCACACGGACAGGCGAGAGTTTTTAACTATGGCTACACCTTC	CASSYPHGQARVFNYGYTF
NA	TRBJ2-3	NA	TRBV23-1	TGCGCCAGCCGACACAACCGTAGCACAGATACGCAGTATTTT	CASRHNRSTDTQYF
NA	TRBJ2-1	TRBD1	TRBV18	TGTGCCAGCTCACCATTTAGGACAGGGTTGTCCTACAATGAGCAGTTCTTC	CASSPFRTGLSYNEQFF
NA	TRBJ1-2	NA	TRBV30	TGTGCCTGGAGATTGGCCGCGAACGACTATGGCTACGCCTTC	CAWRLAANDYGYAF
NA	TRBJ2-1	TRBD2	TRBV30	TGTGCCTGGAGTCCGGGGGGGGTCCACAATGAGCAGTTCTTC	CAWSPGGVHNEQFF
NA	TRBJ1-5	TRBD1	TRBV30	TGTGCCTGGTGTCGGACAGGCGGTAATCAGCCCCAGCATTTT	CAWCRTGGNQPQHF
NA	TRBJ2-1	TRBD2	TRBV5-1	TGCGCCAGCAGCCCACTAGCGGGGGGATACAATGAGCAGTTCTTC	CASSPLAGGYNEQFF
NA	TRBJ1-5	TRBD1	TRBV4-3	TGCGCCAGCAGCCCAGGGACAGCTCAGCCCCAGCATTTT	CASSPGTAQPQHF
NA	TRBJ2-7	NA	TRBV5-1	TGCGCCAGCAGCTTGGTTAGCGGCCCCAGCGAGCAGTACTTC	CASSLVSGPSEQYF
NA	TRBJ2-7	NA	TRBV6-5	TGTGCCAGCAGTTATTCGAGGGAGTACGAGCAGTACTTC	CASSYSREYEQYF
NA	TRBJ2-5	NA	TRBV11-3	TGTGCCAGCAGCTTAGAGAGGACCCAGTACTTC	CASSLERTQYF
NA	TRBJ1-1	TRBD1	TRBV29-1	TGCAGCGTTAGCGGACAGGGGATGAACACTGAAGCTTTCTTT	CSVSGQGMNTEAFF
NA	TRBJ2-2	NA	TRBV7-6	TGTGCCAGCAGCTCTGAGGAGGGGCTTGCCTTCACCGGGGAGCTGTTTTTT	CASSSEEGLAFTGELFF
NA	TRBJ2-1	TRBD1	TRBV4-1	TGCGCCAGCAGCCCGGACAGGCTGCTCAGCTCCTACAATGAGCAGTTCTTC	CASSPDRLLSSYNEQFF
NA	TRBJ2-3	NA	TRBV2	TGTGCCAGCAGTGAAGCTAGGAGCTGGACAGATACGCAGTATTTT	CASSEARSWTDTQYF
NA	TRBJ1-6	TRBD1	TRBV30	TGTGCCTGGAGCGACAGGGACCGTTTTTACGTGGAGTCACCCCTCCACTTT	CAWSDRDRFYVESPLHF
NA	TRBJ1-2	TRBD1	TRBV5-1	TGCGCCAGCAGCTACGACAGGGGGAACTATGGCTACACCTTC	CASSYDRGNYGYTF
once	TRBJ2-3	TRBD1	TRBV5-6	TGTGCCAGCAGCAGCGGACAGGGGGCAGATACGCAGTATTTT	CASSSGQGADTQYF
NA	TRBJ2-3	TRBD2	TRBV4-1	TGCGCCAGCAGCCAAGACTGGAATCCAGCGGGGCGCACAGATACGCAGTATTTT	CASSQDWNPAGRTDTQYF
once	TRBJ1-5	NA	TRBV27	TGTGCCAGCAGTCCCCCGGCAGGGCGGCCCCAGCATTTT	CASSPPAGRPQHF
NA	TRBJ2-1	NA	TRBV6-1	TGTGCCAGCAGTGAAAAGGGGGGAGGGAGCTACAATGAGCAGTTCTTC	CASSEKGGGSYNEQFF
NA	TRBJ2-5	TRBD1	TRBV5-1	TGCGCCAGCAGCCCCGGGACAGCCGCTCAGGAGACCCAGTACTTC	CASSPGTAAQETQYF
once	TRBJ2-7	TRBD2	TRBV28	TGTGCCAGCAGTTTACTAGCGGAGGGCTACGAGCAGTACTTC	CASSLLAEGYEQYF
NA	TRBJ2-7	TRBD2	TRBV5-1	TGCGCCAGCAGTAGTGCCATGTACAGGCGGGGGATCGAGCAGTACTTC	CASSSAMYRRGIEQYF
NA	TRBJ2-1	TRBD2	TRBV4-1	TGCGCCAGCAGCCACGGGGGGGCCCACTACAATGAGCAGTTCTTC	CASSHGGAHYNEQFF
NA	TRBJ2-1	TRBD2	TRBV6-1	TGTGCCAGCAGTGAAGCAGCGGGGGGCTACAATGAGCAGTTCTTC	CASSEAAGGYNEQFF
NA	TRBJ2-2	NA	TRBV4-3	TGCGCCAGCAGAGGGGAGAACACCGGGGAGCTGTTTTTT	CASRGENTGELFF
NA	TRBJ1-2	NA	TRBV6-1	TGTGCCACACGCGATAACAGCTATGGCTACACCTTC	CATRDNSYGYTF